This is a list of T cell receptor beta chains from one sample in a study of CD8+CD57+ T cells in acquired aplastic anemia. TCRdb redid the calling of the reads with MiXCR, one entry per CDR3 protein. The sample carries about 190,000 distinct CDR3 sequences, 50% to 55% recorded once. Sequencing input: sorted CD4+, CD8+, or CD8+CD57+ T cells (not recorded which) from PBMCs. The source is a human donor in good health, serving as a control. CDR3s include the opening cysteine and the closing phenylalanine or tryptophan. A D gene is named only where the DNA matches it firmly. A clone size is listed for some rows: how often the clone was seen (once, few, many), or a class if it is expanded.

D: NA; J: TRBJ1-5; size: NA; length: 11; V: TRBV20-1; CDR3: CSARVTGPQHF; DNA: TGCAGTGCTAGAGTTACGGGGCCCCAGCATTTT
D: NA; J: TRBJ1-1; size: many; length: 14; V: TRBV7-3; CDR3: CASSFGTLNTEAFF; DNA: TGTGCCAGCAGCTTTGGAACCTTGAACACTGAAGCTTTCTTT
D: TRBD1; J: TRBJ1-1; size: few; length: 14; V: TRBV6-1; CDR3: CASSQQGARTEAFF; DNA: TGTGCCAGCAGCCAACAGGGGGCGCGGACTGAAGCTTTCTTT
D: NA; J: TRBJ1-1; size: many; length: 14; V: TRBV11-2; CDR3: CASSSTGQNTEAFF; DNA: TGTGCCAGCAGCTCAACCGGACAGAACACTGAAGCTTTCTTT
D: NA; J: TRBJ2-5; size: NA; length: 14; V: TRBV15; CDR3: CATSEGGYQETQYF; DNA: TGTGCCACCAGCGAGGGGGGGTACCAAGAGACCCAGTACTTC
D: TRBD1; J: TRBJ1-4; size: NA; length: 19; V: TRBV19; CDR3: CASSIPGQFGVATNEKLFF; DNA: TGTGCCAGTAGTATCCCGGGACAGTTCGGAGTTGCAACTAATGAAAAACTGTTTTTT
D: TRBD2; J: TRBJ2-3; size: many; length: 15; V: TRBV24-1; CDR3: CATSERGGYTDTQYF; DNA: TGTGCCACCAGTGAACGGGGGGGATACACAGATACGCAGTATTTT
D: NA; J: TRBJ2-5; size: NA; length: 14; V: TRBV20-1; CDR3: CSAPDGLGLETQYF; DNA: TGCAGTGCACCGGACGGCCTCGGGTTGGAGACCCAGTACTTC
D: NA; J: TRBJ1-2; size: many; length: 16; V: TRBV7-2; CDR3: CASSRPTGGGVDGYTF; DNA: TGTGCCAGCAGTCGTCCAACGGGTGGGGGGGTCGATGGCTACACCTTC
D: NA; J: TRBJ1-1; size: NA; length: 13; V: TRBV11-2; CDR3: CASSLDRHSEAFF; DNA: TGTGCCAGCAGCTTAGATCGACATAGTGAAGCTTTCTTT
D: TRBD1; J: TRBJ1-2; size: many; length: 15; V: TRBV4-1; CDR3: CASSQPGQPNYGYTF; DNA: TGCGCCAGCAGCCAGCCGGGACAGCCTAACTATGGCTACACCTTC
D: TRBD1; J: TRBJ1-2; size: many; length: 13; V: TRBV3-1; CDR3: CASSQGTGEGYTF; DNA: TGTGCCAGCAGCCAAGGGACAGGGGAGGGCTACACCTTC
D: NA; J: TRBJ1-2; size: NA; length: 13; V: TRBV11-1; CDR3: CASSSSPGDGYTF; DNA: TGTGCCAGCAGCTCCTCCCCAGGGGATGGCTACACCTTC
D: NA; J: TRBJ2-5; size: NA; length: 14; V: TRBV5-1; CDR3: CASRDKLSTETQYF; DNA: TGCGCCAGCAGGGACAAGCTCTCGACGGAGACCCAGTACTTC
D: TRBD2; J: TRBJ2-1; size: many; length: 16; V: TRBV10-3; CDR3: CAIRGTSGGALGEQFF; DNA: TGTGCCATCAGGGGGACTAGCGGGGGGGCGTTGGGTGAGCAGTTCTTC
D: NA; J: TRBJ1-2; size: NA; length: 17; V: TRBV7-2; CDR3: CASSVRSGAIPNYGYTF; DNA: TGTGCCAGCAGCGTCCGCTCCGGCGCTATTCCTAACTATGGCTACACCTTC